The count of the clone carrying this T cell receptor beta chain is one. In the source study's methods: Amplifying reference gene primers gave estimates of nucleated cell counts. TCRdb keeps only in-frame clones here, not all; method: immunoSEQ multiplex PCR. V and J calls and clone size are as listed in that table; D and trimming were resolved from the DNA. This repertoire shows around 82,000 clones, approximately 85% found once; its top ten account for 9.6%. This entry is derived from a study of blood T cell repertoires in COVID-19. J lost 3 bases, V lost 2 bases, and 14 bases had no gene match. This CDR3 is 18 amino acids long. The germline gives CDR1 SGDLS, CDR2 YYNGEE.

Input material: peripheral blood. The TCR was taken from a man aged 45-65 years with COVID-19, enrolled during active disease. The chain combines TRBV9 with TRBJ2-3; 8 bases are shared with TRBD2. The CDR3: CASSVAPTSGSGTDTQYF. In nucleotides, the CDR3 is TGTGCCAGCAGCGTTGCACCGACCAGCGGGAGTGGAACAGATACGCAGTATTTT.